The next 7 T cell receptor beta chains were all read from a single sample in a study of cytomegalovirus exposure and HLA in healthy donors. Vbeta (60) and Jbeta (13) primers were used in the PCR. Generated by immunoSEQ multiplex PCR, the TCRdb table keeps only in-frame clones and is missing some. The sample carries under 200,000 clones, approximately 11% recorded once. The sample comprised PBMCs. The receptor source for this set is a middle-aged man in good health and CMV-seropositive.

This clone was recorded a few times. V gene TRBV2 combines with J gene TRBJ1-4; 7 nucleotides agree with TRBD1. Looked up from germline, CDR1 is SNHLY and CDR2 is FYNNEI. CDR3 length: 15 residues. V trimming: 6 bases; J trimming: 1 base; junction bases outside the gene matches: 5. The CDR3 region is CASSDRQGTNEKLFF. The CDR3 DNA sequence: TGTGCCAGCAGCGACCGACAGGGAACTAATGAAAAACTGTTTTTT. Variable domain in full (rest from reference TRBV2 and TRBJ1-4): EPEVTQTPSHQVTQMGQEVILRCVPISNHLYFYWYRQILGQKVEFLVSFYNNEISEKSEIFDDQFSVERPDGSNFTLKIRSTKLEDSAMYFCASSDRQGTNEKLFFGSGTQLSVL.

A few counts support this clone. One end of the junction does not line up with germline, which may come from a read error. The J gene is TRBJ2-5, the V gene TRBV7-7; 8 nucleotides agree with TRBD2. Germline V lookup: CDR1 SSHAT, CDR2 FNYEAQ (reference sequence). The CDR3 runs to 15 residues. This CDR3 reads CASSYRGGVQETQYF. CDR3 nucleotide sequence: TGTGCTAGCAGCTACCGGGGGGGAGTTCAAGAGACCCAGTACTTC.

The rearrangement joins TRBV2 to TRBJ1-1; TRBD1 is a possible D gene (5 bases). V lost 2 bases and J 3 bases, leaving 16 bases between the germline ends. Germline values: CDR1 SNHLY, CDR2 FYNNEI. The CDR3 is made up of 16 amino acids. The chain's CDR3 is CASSEKVAGQDTEAFF. DNA of the CDR3: TGTGCCAGCAGTGAAAAGGTGGCAGGGCAGGACACTGAAGCTTTCTTT.

The CDR3 spells CASSVTQGRTEAFF. The CDR3 DNA sequence: TGTGCCAGCAGTGTCACCCAGGGAAGGACTGAAGCTTTCTTT. The chain links TRBV6-4 to TRBJ1-1, with a possible D match to TRBD1 (5 bases). From germline, CDR1 is MRHNA and CDR2 SNTAGT. The CDR3 sequence is 14 residues long. The V end lost 4 bases, the J end lost 5 bases, and 14 bases lay between the germline ends.

The chain has TRBV10-2 and TRBJ2-3; D unclear. V lost 6 bases to trimming and J lost 5 bases, with 6 bases between them. Germline CDR1 is WSHSY and CDR2 is SAAADI. This CDR3 contains 11 residues. Here the CDR3 reads CASRELDTQYF. Here the CDR3 DNA reads TGCGCCAGCAGAGAGCTAGATACGCAGTATTTT.

The rearrangement links TRBV19 to TRBJ2-7; TRBD1 matches 9 bases. The CDR3 has 16 amino acids. In germline, CDR1 is LNHDA, CDR2 SQIVND (reference sequence). With 2 bases clipped from V and 6 bases from J, the junction kept 11 bases outside the gene matches. CDR3 residues: CASSINRGRVASEQYF. DNA for the CDR3: TGTGCCAGTAGTATAAACAGGGGGCGAGTTGCGAGCGAGCAGTACTTC.

This clone has just a few counts. The rearrangement links TRBV10-3 to TRBJ1-1; unclear D gene. CDR1 is ENHRY and CDR2 is SYGVKD in the germline V gene. The V and J ends lost 4 bases and 10 bases respectively, with 13 bases between them. This CDR3 is built from 12 residues. CDR3 bases: TGTGCCATCAGTGGCTCCGCGGGCGGAGCTTTCTTT. It yields the protein CAISGSAGGAFF.